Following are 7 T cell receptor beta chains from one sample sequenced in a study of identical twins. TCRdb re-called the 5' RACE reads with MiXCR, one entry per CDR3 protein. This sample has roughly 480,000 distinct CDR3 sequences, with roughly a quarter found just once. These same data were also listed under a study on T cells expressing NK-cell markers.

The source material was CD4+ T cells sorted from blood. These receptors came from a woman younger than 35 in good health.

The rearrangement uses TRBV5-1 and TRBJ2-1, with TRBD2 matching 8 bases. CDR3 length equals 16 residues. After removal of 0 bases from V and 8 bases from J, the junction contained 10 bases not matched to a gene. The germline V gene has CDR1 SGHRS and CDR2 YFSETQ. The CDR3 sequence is CASSLAPSGGTHEQFF. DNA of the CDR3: TGCGCCAGCAGCTTGGCTCCGAGCGGGGGCACTCATGAGCAGTTCTTC.

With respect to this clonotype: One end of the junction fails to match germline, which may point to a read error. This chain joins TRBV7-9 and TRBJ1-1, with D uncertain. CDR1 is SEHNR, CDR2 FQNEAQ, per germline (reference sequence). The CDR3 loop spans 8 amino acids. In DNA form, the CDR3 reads TGTGCCAGCAGCTATCAAGACTTT. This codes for CASSYQDF. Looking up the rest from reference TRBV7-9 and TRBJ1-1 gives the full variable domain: DTGVSQNPRHKITKRGQNVTFRCDPISEHNRLYWYRQTLGQGPEFLTYFQNEAQLEKSRLLSDRFSAERPKGSFSTLEIQRTEQGDSAMYLCASSYQDFGQGTRLTVV.

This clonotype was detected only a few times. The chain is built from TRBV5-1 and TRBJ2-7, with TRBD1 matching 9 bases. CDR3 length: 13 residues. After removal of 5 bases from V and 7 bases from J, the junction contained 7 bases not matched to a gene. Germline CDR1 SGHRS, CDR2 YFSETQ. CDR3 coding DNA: TGCGCCAGCAGAGGGGACAGGGATGGTGAGCAGTACTTC. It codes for CASRGDRDGEQYF.

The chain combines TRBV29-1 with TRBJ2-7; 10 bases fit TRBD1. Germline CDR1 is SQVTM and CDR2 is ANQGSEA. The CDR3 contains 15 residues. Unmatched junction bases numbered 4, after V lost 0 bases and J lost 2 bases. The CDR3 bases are TGCAGCGTTGAAGATACGGGGACAGGGGCCTACGAGCAGTACTTC. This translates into CSVEDTGTGAYEQYF.

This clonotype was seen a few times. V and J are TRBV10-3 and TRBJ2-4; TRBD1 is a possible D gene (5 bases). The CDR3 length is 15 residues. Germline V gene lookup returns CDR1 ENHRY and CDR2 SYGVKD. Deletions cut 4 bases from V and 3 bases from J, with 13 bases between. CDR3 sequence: CAISGHSGFKNIQYF. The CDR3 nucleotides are TGTGCCATCAGTGGTCACTCAGGGTTCAAAAACATTCAGTACTTC.

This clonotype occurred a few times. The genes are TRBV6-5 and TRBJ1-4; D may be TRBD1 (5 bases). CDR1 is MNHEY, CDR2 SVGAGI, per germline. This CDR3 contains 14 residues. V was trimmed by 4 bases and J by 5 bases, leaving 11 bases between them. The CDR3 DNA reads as TGTGCCAGCAGTTTCGGGACTGCAAATGAAAAACTGTTTTTT. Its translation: CASSFGTANEKLFF.

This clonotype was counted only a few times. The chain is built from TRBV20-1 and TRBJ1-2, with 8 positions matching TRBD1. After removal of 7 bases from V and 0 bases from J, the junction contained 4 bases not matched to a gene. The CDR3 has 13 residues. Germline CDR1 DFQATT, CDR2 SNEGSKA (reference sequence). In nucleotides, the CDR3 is TGCAGTGTCGGACAGGGAGCTAACTATGGCTACACCTTC. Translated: CSVGQGANYGYTF.